This T cell receptor (beta chain) was retrieved from a study of CDR3 diversity in severe acne. TCRdb independently ran MiXCR on the PCR reads; one entry per CDR3 protein. In the table there are under 95,000 distinct CDR3 sequences, 45% to 50% of which are singletons. Germline V gives CDR1 DFQATT, CDR2 SNEGSKA (reference sequence). CDR3 length: 14 residues. V lost 3 bases, J lost 0 bases, and 1 base stayed unmatched. What was sequenced was blood. The clonotype was recovered from a male donor in good health, serving as a control. The chain links TRBV20-1 to TRBJ1-5, with 8 bases identical to TRBD1. The CDR3 nucleotides are TGCAGTGCTAGGGACAGGGTTAGCAATCAGCCCCAGCATTTT. This gives the protein CSARDRVSNQPQHF.